This T cell receptor (beta chain) was recovered during a study of cytomegalovirus exposure and HLA in healthy donors. Vbeta (60) and Jbeta (13) primers were used in the PCR. Sequenced by immunoSEQ multiplex PCR; TCRdb stores in-frame clones only, minus some. The table lists tens of thousands of clones, less than 85% of them singletons. A note on this clone: Its antigen remains unknown.

General study results and limits: V- and J-gene trimming of TCR beta was linked (in a later analysis) to a missense DCLRE1C variant. Available immune exposure information was restricted to CMV serostatus only. Researchers catalogued 150 or so TCR beta chains as cytomegalovirus-associated.

The origin of this receptor is a woman aged 50 to 65 in good health and CMV-seronegative. The material sequenced was PBMCs.

As DNA, the CDR3 is TGTGCCAGCAGTGAAGAGACAGGGGGCGGTGAGACCCAGTACTTC. Its translation: CASSEETGGGETQYF. The gene calls are TRBV6-1 and TRBJ2-5; 10 nucleotides align to TRBD1. The trim removed 1 base at V and 5 bases at J, leaving 4 bases unmatched. There are 15 residues in the CDR3. Germline V gives CDR1 MNHNS, CDR2 SASEGT.